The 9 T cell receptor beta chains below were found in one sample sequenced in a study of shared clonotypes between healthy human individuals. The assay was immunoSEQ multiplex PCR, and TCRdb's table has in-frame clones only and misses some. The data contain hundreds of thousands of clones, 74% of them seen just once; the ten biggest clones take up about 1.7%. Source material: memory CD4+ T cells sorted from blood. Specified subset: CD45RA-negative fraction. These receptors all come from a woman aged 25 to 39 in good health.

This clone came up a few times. The CDR3 is CASSKGTANYGYTF. CDR3 in DNA: TGTGCCAGCAGTAAAGGGACAGCGAACTATGGCTACACCTTC. The rearrangement links TRBV6-5 to TRBJ1-2, with 7 bases identical to TRBD1. There are 14 residues in the CDR3. The J segment lost 2 bases and the V segment lost 5 bases, leaving 5 bases of the junction unmatched. Germline-derived CDR1 and CDR2 are MNHEY and SVGAGI.

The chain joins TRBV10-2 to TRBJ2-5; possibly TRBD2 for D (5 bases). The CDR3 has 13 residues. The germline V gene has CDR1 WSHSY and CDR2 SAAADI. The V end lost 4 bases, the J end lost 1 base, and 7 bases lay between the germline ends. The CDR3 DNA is TGCGCCAGCAGTGGGACTTCCCAAGAGACCCAGTACTTC. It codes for CASSGTSQETQYF.

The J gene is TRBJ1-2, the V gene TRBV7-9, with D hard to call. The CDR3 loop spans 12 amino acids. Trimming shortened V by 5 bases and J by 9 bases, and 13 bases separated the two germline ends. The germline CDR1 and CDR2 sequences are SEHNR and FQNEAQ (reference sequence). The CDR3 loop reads CASSQSQGSYTF. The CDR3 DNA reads TGTGCCAGCAGCCAAAGTCAAGGGAGCTACACCTTC.

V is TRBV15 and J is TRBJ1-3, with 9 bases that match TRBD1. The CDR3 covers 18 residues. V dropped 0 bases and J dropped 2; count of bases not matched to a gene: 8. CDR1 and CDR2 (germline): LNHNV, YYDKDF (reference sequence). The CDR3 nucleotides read TGTGCCACCAGCAGAGATATCAGTGGACAGGGGCCTGGAAACACCATATATTTT. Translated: CATSRDISGQGPGNTIYF.

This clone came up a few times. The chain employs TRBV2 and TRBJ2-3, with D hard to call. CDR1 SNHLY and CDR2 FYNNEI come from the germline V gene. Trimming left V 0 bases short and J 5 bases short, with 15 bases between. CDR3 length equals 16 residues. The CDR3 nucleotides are TGTGCCAGCAGTGAAGCGCTTCTGAGGAGAGGAGATACGCAGTATTTT. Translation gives CASSEALLRRGDTQYF.

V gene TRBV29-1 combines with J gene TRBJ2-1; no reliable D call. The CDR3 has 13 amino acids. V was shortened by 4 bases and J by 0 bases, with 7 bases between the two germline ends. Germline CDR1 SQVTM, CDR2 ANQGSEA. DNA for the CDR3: TGCAGCGTTGTCCAGAGCTCCTACAATGAGCAGTTCTTC. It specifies CSVVQSSYNEQFF.

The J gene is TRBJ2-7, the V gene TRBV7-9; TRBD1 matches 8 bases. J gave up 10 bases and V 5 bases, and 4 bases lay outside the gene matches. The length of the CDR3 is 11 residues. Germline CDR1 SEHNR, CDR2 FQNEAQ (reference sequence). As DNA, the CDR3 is TGTGCCAGCAGCCCGGACAGGGTACAGTACTTC. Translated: CASSPDRVQYF.

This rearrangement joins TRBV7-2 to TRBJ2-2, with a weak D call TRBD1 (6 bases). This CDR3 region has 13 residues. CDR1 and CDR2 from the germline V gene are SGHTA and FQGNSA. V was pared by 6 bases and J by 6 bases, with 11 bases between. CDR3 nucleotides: TGTGCCAGCAGTTCAAAGGGGGCCGGGGAGCTGTTTTTT. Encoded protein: CASSSKGAGELFF.

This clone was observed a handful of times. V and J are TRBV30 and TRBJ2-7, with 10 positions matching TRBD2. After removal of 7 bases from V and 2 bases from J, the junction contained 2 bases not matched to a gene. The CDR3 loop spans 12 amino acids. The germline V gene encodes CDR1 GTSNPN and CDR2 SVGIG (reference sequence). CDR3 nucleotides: TGTGCCTCCCTAGCGGGAGCCTACGAGCAGTACTTC. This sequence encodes CASLAGAYEQYF.